One sample yielded the 20 T cell receptor beta chains listed below, sequenced in a study of cytomegalovirus exposure and HLA in healthy donors. The PCR was carried out with 60 Vbeta primers and 13 Jbeta primers. Profiling relied on immunoSEQ multiplex PCR, and the TCRdb table lists in-frame clones only, not all of them. The sample has about 100,000 clones, around 69% seen once; the top ten hold under 20%. The sample comprised PBMCs. The receptors were gathered from a woman aged 55-69 years in good health and CMV-seropositive.

The chain joins TRBV7-9 to TRBJ1-1; perhaps TRBD1 as D (5 bases). Per the germline V gene, CDR1 is SEHNR and CDR2 is FQNEAQ (reference sequence). This CDR3 spans 13 amino acids. V shed 5 bases and J shed 10 bases, with 17 bases lying between them. The DNA for the CDR3 is TGTGCCAGCAGCCACTTAACCGGGGGTAGAGCTTTCTTT. This translates into CASSHLTGGRAFF.

This chain links TRBV6-4 with TRBJ2-1; 7 bases are shared with TRBD1. The germline V gene has CDR1 MRHNA and CDR2 SNTAGT. The CDR3 is made up of 13 amino acids. After removal of 8 bases from V and 8 bases from J, the junction contained 9 bases not matched to a gene. The CDR3 nucleotides are TGTGCCAGCTCCCGGGACAGAGCCTATGAGCAGTTCTTC. It translates to CASSRDRAYEQFF.

The CDR3 here is CASSLVSGGSYTGELFF. The DNA of the CDR3 is TGTGCCAGCAGCTTAGTGTCGGGAGGGAGTTACACCGGGGAGCTGTTTTTT. The rearrangement uses TRBV11-2 and TRBJ2-2; TRBD2 agrees at 8 bases. CDR3 length: 17 amino acids. Germline lookup yields CDR1 SGHAT and CDR2 FQNNGV. Losses at the gene ends were 1 base for V and 3 bases for J; bases not matched to a gene: 7.

The chain employs TRBV28 and TRBJ1-1; no reliable D call. This CDR3 spans 12 amino acids. Germline V gives CDR1 MDHEN, CDR2 SYDVKM. The V and J ends lost 6 bases and 5 bases respectively, with 10 bases between them. CDR3 sequence reads: CASRWTGTEAFF. The CDR3 nucleotides read TGTGCCAGCAGATGGACGGGAACTGAAGCTTTCTTT.

V is TRBV27 and J is TRBJ2-1; possible D gene TRBD2, 5 bases. Germline V CDR1 and CDR2: MNHEY, SMNVEV (reference sequence). V was trimmed by 1 base and J by 5 bases, leaving 15 bases between them. The CDR3 contains 16 residues. For the CDR3, the DNA is TGTGCCAGCAGTTTATTTCCGGCCGCCGGGGACAATGAGCAGTTCTTC. It yields the protein CASSLFPAAGDNEQFF.

The sample holds a few counts of this clone. At the DNA level, this CDR3 is encoded by other sequences in the same sample as well. This chain uses TRBV5-6 with TRBJ1-1, with D hard to call. This CDR3 contains 13 residues. Germline assignment: CDR1 SGHDT and CDR2 YYEEEE. The germline V and J ends were trimmed by 5 bases and 1 base, with 9 bases remaining between them. The CDR3 DNA is TGTGCCAGCAGTTCCAACAGGAACACTGAAGCTTTCTTT. It is translated as CASSSNRNTEAFF.

The V call is TRBV10-3, the J call TRBJ2-3; 10 bases agree with TRBD1. The CDR3 extends over 14 amino acids. After removal of 6 bases from V and 8 bases from J, the junction contained 8 bases not matched to a gene. Germline lookup yields CDR1 ENHRY and CDR2 SYGVKD. The DNA of the CDR3 is TGTGCCATCAGCCCGGGACAGGGGATTGGTACGCAGTATTTT. This sequence encodes CAISPGQGIGTQYF.

The chain couples TRBV27 to TRBJ2-1, with 12 bases that match TRBD2. The ends lost 5 bases at V and 2 bases at J; junction bases unmatched: 4. CDR1 is MNHEY, CDR2 SMNVEV, per germline (reference sequence). The CDR3 is made up of 16 amino acids. In DNA form, the CDR3 reads TGTGCCAGCAGTAATCCTAGCGGGAGGGCCTACAATGAGCAGTTCTTC. It encodes CASSNPSGRAYNEQFF.

The chain uses TRBV6-1 and TRBJ2-5; possibly TRBD2 for D (6 bases). Trimming cost V 2 bases and J 9 bases, with 13 bases left between them. The CDR3 runs to 13 residues. Looked up from germline, CDR1 is MNHNS and CDR2 is SASEGT. CDR3 region: CASSENGWGAQYF. The CDR3 DNA reads as TGTGCCAGCAGTGAAAACGGGTGGGGGGCCCAGTACTTC.

The genes are TRBV10-3 and TRBJ2-1, with D maybe TRBD2 (6 bases). The CDR3 covers 15 residues. Deletions cut 3 bases from V and 4 bases from J, with 13 bases between. Germline V gives CDR1 ENHRY, CDR2 SYGVKD. CDR3 sequence (DNA): TGTGCCATCAGTGATATAATTGCGGGGTACAATGAGCAGTTCTTC. Its protein product is CAISDIIAGYNEQFF.

The rearrangement joins TRBV19 to TRBJ2-7; 7 bases agree with TRBD2. CDR1 and CDR2 from the germline V gene are LNHDA and SQIVND (reference sequence). J gave up 1 base and V 7 bases, and 7 bases lay outside the gene matches. There are 14 residues in the CDR3. The CDR3: CASNVAGESYEQYF. DNA of the CDR3: TGTGCCAGTAACGTGGCGGGGGAGTCCTACGAGCAGTACTTC. The full variable domain, with the rest looked up from reference TRBV19 and TRBJ2-7, is DGGITQSPKYLFRKEGQNVTLSCEQNLNHDAMYWYRQDPGQGLRLIYYSQIVNDFQKGDIAEGYSVSREKKESFPLTVTSAQKNPTAFYLCASNVAGESYEQYFGPGTRLTVT.

The genes are TRBV14 and TRBJ2-7; tentatively, D is TRBD1 (5 bases). The V end lost 3 bases, the J end lost 10 bases, and 16 bases lay between the germline ends. The CDR3 extends over 13 amino acids. Germline CDR1 reads SGHDN; CDR2 reads FVKESK. CDR3 region: CASSQGQVGLQYF. In nucleotides, the CDR3 is TGTGCCAGCAGCCAGGGGCAGGTGGGGCTTCAGTACTTC.

The V and J genes are TRBV9 and TRBJ2-3; 9 bases align to TRBD2. In germline, CDR1 is SGDLS, CDR2 YYNGEE. The CDR3 spans 16 residues. Trimming cost V 0 bases and J 4 bases; bases outside gene matches: 6. In DNA form, the CDR3 reads TGTGCCAGCAGCGTAGGTGGCGGGAGGGCAGCAGATACGCAGTATTTT. This gives the protein CASSVGGGRAADTQYF.

The gene calls are TRBV7-9 and TRBJ1-2, with D tentatively TRBD1 (6 bases). CDR1 is SEHNR, CDR2 FQNEAQ, per germline (reference sequence). Trimming removed 1 base at V and 8 bases at J, with 14 bases between. CDR3 length: 14 amino acids. CDR3 amino acids: CASSLEAGARGYTF. CDR3 sequence (DNA): TGTGCCAGCAGCTTAGAGGCAGGGGCGCGGGGCTACACCTTC.

V and J are TRBV18 and TRBJ1-5; D unclear. CDR1 is KGHSH and CDR2 is LQKENI in the germline V gene. Trimming pared 3 bases from V and 6 bases from J, leaving 12 bases between. The CDR3 consists of 14 residues. The CDR3 coding sequence is TGTGCCAGCTCACCCCCGGGAATCTCTCAGCCCCAGCATTTT. It codes for CASSPPGISQPQHF.

The chain is built from TRBV7-2 and TRBJ2-2, with TRBD1 matching 12 bases. The CDR3 contains 15 residues. Germline CDR1 reads SGHTA; CDR2 reads FQGNSA. V gave up 2 bases and J gave up 10 bases; unmatched junction bases: 5. The CDR3 sequence is CASSLLGTGGKELFF. CDR3 sequence (DNA): TGTGCCAGCAGCTTATTGGGGACAGGGGGCAAGGAGCTGTTTTTT. Complete variable domain (other parts from reference TRBV7-2 and TRBJ2-2): GAGVSQSPSNKVTEKGKDVELRCDPISGHTALYWYRQSLGQGLEFLIYFQGNSAPDKSGLPSDRFSAERTGGSVSTLTIQRTQQEDSAVYLCASSLLGTGGKELFFGEGSRLTVL.

The chain joins TRBV5-1 to TRBJ2-2; 9 nucleotides agree with TRBD1. The CDR3 has 16 amino acids. The V gene end was trimmed by 4 bases and the J gene end by 3 bases; junction bases not matched to a gene: 7. CDR1 is SGHRS and CDR2 is YFSETQ in the germline V gene. CDR3 DNA sequence: TGCGCCAGCAGCGACGGCGGGACAGGGTACACCGGGGAGCTGTTTTTT. Its protein is CASSDGGTGYTGELFF.

V gene TRBV6-6 combines with J gene TRBJ2-1; no definite D call. V was cut by 2 bases and J by 10 bases, with 6 bases left in between. CDR3 size: 11 residues. Germline V CDR1 and CDR2: MNHNY, SVGAGI (reference sequence). CDR3 sequence (DNA): TGTGCCAGCAGTTACGTCCAAGAGCAGTTCTTC. This sequence encodes CASSYVQEQFF.

In this sample, this clone turned up many times. This chain joins TRBV21-1 and TRBJ1-2. TRBV21-1 is annotated as a pseudogene. The CDR3 consists of 15 residues. The CDR3 DNA reads as TGTGCCAGCAGCAAAGTCGACGGGTGTAACTATGGCTACACCTTC. Its protein is CASSKVDGCNYGYTF.

This chain links TRBV5-1 with TRBJ1-2, with TRBD1 matching 8 bases. The germline CDR1 and CDR2 sequences are SGHRS and YFSETQ. CDR3 length: 12 amino acids. Trimming cost V 4 bases and J 7 bases; bases outside gene matches: 3. CDR3 sequence reads: CASSQTGGGYTF. For the CDR3, the DNA is TGCGCCAGCAGCCAAACAGGGGGTGGCTACACCTTC. The whole variable domain, filled in from reference TRBV5-1 and TRBJ1-2, reads KAGVTQTPRYLIKTRGQQVTLSCSPISGHRSVSWYQQTPGQGLQFLFEYFSETQRNKGNFPGRFSGRQFSNSRSEMNVSTLELGDSALYLCASSQTGGGYTFGSGTRLTVV.